The 28 T cell receptor beta chains presented below share a single source sample, sequenced in a study of cytomegalovirus exposure and HLA in healthy donors. PCR primers comprised 60 Vbeta and 13 Jbeta primers. Measured with immunoSEQ multiplex PCR; TCRdb has only the in-frame clones, and not every one. Of over 100,000 clones in the sample, 70% to 80% were seen once. Sequencing was carried out using PBMCs. These receptors were collected from a female donor in good health and CMV-seronegative.

This clone was observed a handful of times. The rearrangement uses TRBV5-4 and TRBJ2-2; D uncertain. Per the germline V gene, CDR1 is SGHNT and CDR2 is YYREEE (reference sequence). V gave up 0 bases and J gave up 1 base, with 4 bases separating them. This CDR3 comprises 14 residues. The chain's CDR3 is CASSLVQNTGELFF. The CDR3 nucleotides read TGTGCCAGCAGCTTGGTACAGAACACCGGGGAGCTGTTTTTT.

The chain uses TRBV10-1 and TRBJ2-7; D not resolved. The CDR3 sequence is 15 residues long. V was clipped by 8 bases and J by 3 bases, with 20 bases between them. Germline V gives CDR1 WNHNN, CDR2 SYGVQD (reference sequence). The CDR3 loop is CASPPGFGRFYEQYF. Here the CDR3 DNA reads TGCGCCAGCCCCCCTGGGTTTGGGCGCTTCTACGAGCAGTACTTC.

J is TRBJ2-1 and V is TRBV19, with TRBD2 matching over 7 bases. The CDR3 contains 13 residues. Germline V gene sequence: CDR1 LNHDA, CDR2 SQIVND (reference sequence). Trimming took 4 bases from V and 8 from J; bases not matched to a gene: 5. The CDR3 sequence is CASSSGRGDEQFF. CDR3 nucleotide sequence: TGTGCCAGTAGTAGCGGGAGAGGGGATGAGCAGTTCTTC.

V and J are TRBV29-1 and TRBJ1-1, with 7 bases aligning to TRBD1. Germline CDR1 is SQVTM and CDR2 is ANQGSEA. The CDR3 extends over 14 amino acids. After removal of 4 bases from V and 1 base from J, the junction contained 6 bases not matched to a gene. CDR3 amino acids: CSVVGGQPNTEAFF. The CDR3 bases are TGCAGCGTTGTTGGGGGACAGCCGAACACTGAAGCTTTCTTT.

This sequence joins TRBV5-1 and TRBJ1-1, with D uncertain. Germline V gene data show CDR1 as SGHRS and CDR2 as YFSETQ. Trimming pared 0 bases from V and 7 bases from J, leaving 10 bases between. The CDR3 consists of 13 residues. CDR3 amino acids: CASSLGGENEAFF. The CDR3, as DNA: TGCGCCAGCAGCTTGGGGGGAGAGAATGAAGCTTTCTTT. The full variable domain, its missing parts supplied by reference TRBV5-1 and TRBJ1-1, is KAGVTQTPRYLIKTRGQQVTLSCSPISGHRSVSWYQQTPGQGLQFLFEYFSETQRNKGNFPGRFSGRQFSNSRSEMNVSTLELGDSALYLCASSLGGENEAFFGQGTRLTVV.

This sequence joins TRBV5-1 and TRBJ1-1, with TRBD1 as a possible D gene (5 bases). The CDR3 extends over 14 amino acids. CDR1 SGHRS and CDR2 YFSETQ come from the germline V gene. V was cut by 0 bases and J by 3 bases, with 9 bases left in between. Here the CDR3 DNA reads TGCGCCAGCAGCTTGGGACAGTTCGACACTGAAGCTTTCTTT. This sequence encodes CASSLGQFDTEAFF.

The chain couples TRBV7-9 to TRBJ1-5, with D possibly TRBD1 on 5 matching bases. Trimming removed 4 bases from V and 9 bases from J, with 7 bases in between. The CDR3 is made up of 11 amino acids. The germline CDR1 and CDR2 sequences are SEHNR and FQNEAQ (reference sequence). The CDR3 loop is CASSSQGPQHF. CDR3 coding DNA: TGTGCCAGCAGCTCGCAGGGGCCCCAGCATTTT.

This clone has a handful of counts. The genes are TRBV9 and TRBJ1-6, with 10 nucleotides matching TRBD1. This CDR3 spans 15 amino acids. Germline CDR1 and CDR2: SGDLS and YYNGEE. V lost 3 bases to trimming and J lost 5 bases; unmatched junction nucleotides: 2. The CDR3 bases are TGTGCCAGCAGCGATGGACAGGGGGATAATTCACCCCTCCACTTT. Its translation: CASSDGQGDNSPLHF.

The chain couples TRBV5-1 to TRBJ2-7; TRBD1 might be the D (6 bases). The CDR3 is 14 residues long. Trimming took off 5 bases at V and 8 bases at J, with 20 bases between the two ends. Germline-derived CDR1 and CDR2 are SGHRS and YFSETQ. The CDR3: CASSSTQGTRQQYF. DNA for the CDR3: TGCGCCAGCAGTTCGACGCAGGGGACCCGCCAGCAGTACTTC.

A remark on this clone: Other DNA sequences within the sample encode an identical CDR3. This chain uses TRBV15 with TRBJ1-1; D unresolved. Germline V gene data show CDR1 as LNHNV and CDR2 as YYDKDF (reference sequence). V lost 0 bases, J lost 1 base, and 3 bases lay in between. The CDR3 is made up of 13 amino acids. The CDR3 DNA reads as TGTGCCACCAGCAGAGATCGGAACACTGAAGCTTTCTTT. It translates to CATSRDRNTEAFF.

The V and J genes are TRBV5-1 and TRBJ2-7; possibly TRBD2 for D (6 bases). The germline V and J ends were trimmed by 1 base and 2 bases, with 7 bases remaining between them. Germline V gives CDR1 SGHRS, CDR2 YFSETQ. The length of the CDR3 is 13 residues. CDR3: CASSLRETYEQYF. In DNA form, the CDR3 reads TGCGCCAGCAGCTTGCGGGAGACCTACGAGCAGTACTTC.

This rearrangement joins TRBV7-9 to TRBJ2-3; a weak D match, TRBD2 (5 bases). The CDR3 spans 15 residues. The V end lost 4 bases, the J end lost 2 bases, and 13 bases lay between the germline ends. CDR1 and CDR2 from the germline V gene are SEHNR and FQNEAQ (reference sequence). CDR3 in DNA: TGTGCCAGCAGCTCCCTAACTAGGGTCACAGATACGCAGTATTTT. This encodes CASSSLTRVTDTQYF.

The gene calls are TRBV30 and TRBJ1-5; D ambiguous. Germline lookup yields CDR1 GTSNPN and CDR2 SVGIG (reference sequence). V was trimmed by 0 bases and J by 4 bases, leaving 7 bases between them. The CDR3 loop spans 13 amino acids. The CDR3 here is CAWSVSPNQPQHF. CDR3 sequence (DNA): TGTGCCTGGAGTGTATCCCCTAATCAGCCCCAGCATTTT.

The V call is TRBV5-6, the J call TRBJ2-7; 7 bases match TRBD2. V was pared by 4 bases and J by 3 bases, with 4 bases of the junction left unmatched. The germline V gene has CDR1 SGHDT and CDR2 YYEEEE. There are 13 residues in the CDR3. The CDR3, as DNA: TGTGCCAGCAGCCCTGCGGGGGTCTACGAGCAGTACTTC. It encodes CASSPAGVYEQYF.

CDR3 sequence (DNA): TGTGCCAGCAGACGTACAGGAGTAGGGGGCTATGGCTACACCTTC. This translates into CASRRTGVGGYGYTF. The chain uses TRBV28 and TRBJ1-2; the D gene is possibly TRBD1 (6 bases). The length of the CDR3 is 15 residues. Trimming stripped 6 bases from V and 4 bases from J, with 18 bases between. CDR1 and CDR2 (germline): MDHEN, SYDVKM.

The V call is TRBV5-5, the J call TRBJ1-1, with D possibly TRBD1 on 5 matching bases. The CDR3 consists of 16 residues. V gave up 0 bases and J gave up 6 bases, with 18 bases separating them. Germline loops: CDR1 SGHKS, CDR2 YYEKEE (reference sequence). The chain's CDR3 is CASSLVSSALGAEAFF. CDR3 bases: TGTGCCAGCAGCTTGGTTTCCTCCGCCCTAGGGGCTGAAGCTTTCTTT.

The CDR3 DNA follows: TGTGCCAGCAGCCTTCTCGGGGAGCTGTTTTTT. It codes for CASSLLGELFF. This rearrangement joins TRBV11-2 to TRBJ2-2; D call uncertain. The germline gives CDR1 SGHAT, CDR2 FQNNGV. Trimming pared 5 bases from V and 7 bases from J, leaving 5 bases between. The CDR3 is 11 amino acids.

This chain joins TRBV10-3 and TRBJ1-2; TRBD1 agrees at 8 bases. The CDR3 loop spans 12 amino acids. CDR1 and CDR2 from the germline V gene are ENHRY and SYGVKD. After removal of 6 bases from V and 8 bases from J, the junction contained 5 bases not matched to a gene. CDR3 protein: CAIRLDREGYTF. CDR3 sequence (DNA): TGTGCCATCAGGTTGGACAGGGAGGGCTACACCTTC.

The chain joins TRBV5-4 to TRBJ2-3; D may be TRBD2 (7 bases). The V gene's germline CDR1 is SGHNT and CDR2 YYREEE (reference sequence). The V and J ends lost 0 bases and 5 bases respectively, with 13 bases between them. The CDR3 is 15 amino acids. The CDR3: CASSLAGRGLDTQYF. Here the CDR3 DNA reads TGTGCCAGCAGCTTGGCGGGGAGGGGGTTAGATACGCAGTATTTT.

The V gene is TRBV15, the J gene TRBJ1-1; 7 nucleotides agree with TRBD1. Trimming removed 7 bases from V and 1 base from J; junction bases left unmatched: 6. The germline V gene has CDR1 LNHNV and CDR2 YYDKDF (reference sequence). The CDR3 covers 14 residues. Written as DNA, the CDR3 is TGTGCCACCACTACGGGACAGACGAACACTGAAGCTTTCTTT. Its protein is CATTTGQTNTEAFF.

The chain uses TRBV11-2 and TRBJ1-6; weak D call: TRBD1 (6 bases). V was trimmed by 5 bases and J by 9 bases, leaving 17 bases between them. Germline CDR1 is SGHAT and CDR2 is FQNNGV. This CDR3 comprises 15 residues. The CDR3, as DNA: TGTGCCAGCAGCGGCACTACAGGGTTTCGTTCACCCCTCCACTTT. This encodes CASSGTTGFRSPLHF.

This clone has only a few counts. The V gene is TRBV19, the J gene TRBJ1-1; 7 bases fit TRBD1. CDR1 is LNHDA and CDR2 is SQIVND in the germline V gene (reference sequence). The CDR3 spans 15 residues. J gave up 1 base and V 1 base, and 3 bases lay outside the gene matches. The CDR3 spells CASSIVGQRNTEAFF. CDR3 nucleotide sequence: TGTGCCAGTAGTATAGTGGGACAGAGGAACACTGAAGCTTTCTTT. The full variable domain, its missing parts supplied by reference TRBV19 and TRBJ1-1, is DGGITQSPKYLFRKEGQNVTLSCEQNLNHDAMYWYRQDPGQGLRLIYYSQIVNDFQKGDIAEGYSVSREKKESFPLTVTSAQKNPTAFYLCASSIVGQRNTEAFFGQGTRLTVV.

V and J are TRBV18 and TRBJ2-1, with D tentatively TRBD1 (6 bases). This CDR3 comprises 14 residues. CDR1 and CDR2 (germline): KGHSH, LQKENI. The ends were cut back, 4 bases at V and 5 bases at J, with 12 bases in the middle. CDR3 sequence reads: CASSLGASNNEQFF. CDR3 DNA: TGTGCCAGCTCACTGGGGGCCTCAAACAATGAGCAGTTCTTC. Full variable domain (remainder filled in from reference TRBV18 and TRBJ2-1): NAGVMQNPRHLVRRRGQEARLRCSPMKGHSHVYWYRQLPEEGLKFMVYLQKENIIDESGMPKERFSAEFPKEGPSILRIQQVVRGDSAAYFCASSLGASNNEQFFGPGTRLTVL.

This rearrangement joins TRBV7-3 to TRBJ1-1; D uncertain. The CDR3 sequence is 15 residues long. In germline, CDR1 is SGHTA, CDR2 FQGTGA. V lost 0 bases and J lost 0, with 8 bases in between. The CDR3 sequence: CASSLTADMNTEAFF. The CDR3 coding sequence is TGTGCCAGCAGCTTAACGGCAGATATGAACACTGAAGCTTTCTTT.

This sequence joins TRBV5-1 and TRBJ1-1; D ambiguous. V was shortened by 0 bases and J by 0 bases, with 3 bases between the two germline ends. There are 13 residues in the CDR3. CDR1 and CDR2 from the germline V gene are SGHRS and YFSETQ. The DNA for the CDR3 is TGCGCCAGCAGCTTGGAGCTGAACACTGAAGCTTTCTTT. This gives the protein CASSLELNTEAFF.

The chain couples TRBV2 to TRBJ1-2; TRBD1 is a possible D gene (5 bases). CDR3 length: 13 amino acids. V was clipped by 11 bases and J by 7 bases, with 20 bases between them. CDR1 SNHLY and CDR2 FYNNEI come from the germline V gene. CDR3 DNA sequence: TGTGCCTCCGAGAGTCCAGGGAAGTCTGGCTACACCTTC. Encoded protein: CASESPGKSGYTF.

The DNA of the CDR3 is TGTGCCACCAGCAGAGAAAGGGGGTGGGCGGGGGAGCTGTTTTTT. Its protein is CATSRERGWAGELFF. The chain uses TRBV15 and TRBJ2-2; perhaps TRBD1 as D (6 bases). The CDR3 is made up of 15 amino acids. Between the trimmed V and J ends, which lost 0 bases and 8 bases, there was a span of 13 bases. Germline V gene data show CDR1 as LNHNV and CDR2 as YYDKDF (reference sequence).

The chain joins TRBV18 to TRBJ2-7, with 8 bases matching TRBD1. Germline loops: CDR1 KGHSH, CDR2 LQKENI. V was pared by 3 bases and J by 5 bases, with 9 bases of the junction left unmatched. This CDR3 is 15 amino acids long. The CDR3 DNA reads TGTGCCAGCTCACCTTCTAGACAGGGGCACAACGAGCAGTACTTC. This sequence encodes CASSPSRQGHNEQYF.